This is a list of T cell receptor beta chains from one sample in a study of cytomegalovirus exposure and HLA in healthy donors. Some clones are missing from TCRdb's copy, which holds only in-frame ones; the method was immunoSEQ multiplex PCR. The sample includes 150,000 to 200,000 clones, around 92% seen only once; the top ten take about 9.3%. Sample: PBMCs. The source of these receptors is a woman between 18 and 29 years old in good health and CMV-seropositive. CDR3s include the opening cysteine and the closing phenylalanine or tryptophan. The D gene is left open where the match is weak. A clone size is listed for some rows: how often the clone was seen (once, few, many), or a class if it is expanded.

J: TRBJ1-4; size: NA; D: NA; V: TRBV7-8; CDR3: CASSHGHGNEKLFF; DNA: TGTGCCAGCAGCCACGGACATGGGAATGAAAAACTGTTTTTT
J: TRBJ2-5; size: NA; D: TRBD2; V: TRBV29-1; CDR3: CSPWTSGQETQYF; DNA: TGCAGCCCGTGGACTAGCGGCCAAGAGACCCAGTACTTC
J: TRBJ2-5; size: NA; D: NA; V: TRBV4-2; CDR3: CASSQDGGAVAETQYF; DNA: TGTGCCAGCAGCCAAGATGGTGGGGCGGTTGCAGAGACCCAGTACTTC
J: TRBJ1-5; size: NA; D: NA; V: TRBV7-2; CDR3: CASSLRRDTNQPQHF; DNA: TGTGCCAGCAGCTTACGAAGGGACACCAATCAGCCCCAGCATTTT
J: TRBJ2-7; size: NA; D: TRBD2; V: TRBV4-1; CDR3: CASSQLAGTYEQYF; DNA: TGCGCCAGCAGCCAACTAGCGGGGACCTACGAGCAGTACTTC
J: TRBJ2-5; size: NA; D: NA; V: TRBV16; CDR3: CASSGTQAPQETQYF; DNA: TGTGCCAGCAGCGGTACCCAGGCCCCCCAAGAGACCCAGTACTTC
J: TRBJ1-1; size: once; D: NA; V: TRBV9; CDR3: CASSVDEGPEAFF; DNA: TGTGCCAGCAGCGTAGACGAGGGCCCTGAAGCTTTCTTT
J: TRBJ2-2; size: NA; D: NA; V: TRBV6-5; CDR3: CASRILASAGELFF; DNA: TGTGCCAGCAGAATTCTAGCCTCGGCCGGGGAGCTGTTTTTT
J: TRBJ2-7; size: few; D: TRBD1; V: TRBV7-8; CDR3: CASSPRTGSYEQYF; DNA: TGTGCCAGCAGCCCCAGGACAGGGTCCTACGAGCAGTACTTC
J: TRBJ1-1; size: NA; D: NA; V: TRBV6-5; CDR3: CASSPYRDTEAFF; DNA: TGTGCCAGCAGTCCATACAGAGACACTGAAGCTTTCTTT
J: TRBJ2-7; size: NA; D: TRBD1; V: TRBV5-6; CDR3: CASSQTYYRQGSYEQYF; DNA: TGTGCCAGCAGCCAGACGTATTATCGACAGGGATCCTACGAGCAGTACTTC
J: TRBJ2-1; size: NA; D: TRBD2; V: TRBV4-2; CDR3: CASSPLAGGDEQFF; DNA: TGTGCCAGCAGCCCATTAGCGGGAGGCGATGAGCAGTTCTTC
J: TRBJ2-1; size: NA; D: NA; V: TRBV7-8; CDR3: CASSSSRRHNEQFF; DNA: TGTGCCAGCAGCTCGTCAAGGAGACACAATGAGCAGTTCTTC
J: TRBJ2-4; size: NA; D: NA; V: TRBV7-9; CDR3: CASSQGGAKNIQYF; DNA: TGTGCCAGCAGTCAGGGGGGAGCCAAAAACATTCAGTACTTC
J: TRBJ1-1; size: NA; D: TRBD1; V: TRBV5-1; CDR3: CASSFTGQGMNTEAFF; DNA: TGCGCCAGCAGCTTCACAGGACAGGGGATGAACACTGAAGCTTTCTTT
J: TRBJ2-1; size: NA; D: TRBD1; V: TRBV7-9; CDR3: CASSPGHPTNRGSYNEQFF; DNA: TGTGCCAGCAGCCCAGGACACCCCACGAACAGGGGGTCATACAATGAGCAGTTCTTC
J: TRBJ2-7; size: NA; D: NA; V: TRBV18; CDR3: CASSPDGRSSYEQYF; DNA: TGTGCCAGCTCACCAGACGGGAGATCCTCCTACGAGCAGTACTTC
J: TRBJ1-2; size: NA; D: NA; V: TRBV7-9; CDR3: CASSFSGDGYTF; DNA: TGTGCCAGCAGTTTTTCAGGGGATGGCTACACCTTC